This T cell receptor (beta chain) was captured in a study of control samples from healthy donors and cancer patients. The method was immunoSEQ multiplex PCR; TCRdb's version includes in-frame clones alone and lacks a portion of them. The sample lists 70,000 to 80,000 clones, approximately 84% occurring once. The specimen was blood. The origin of this receptor is a woman aged 50 to 60 in good health.

The CDR3 coding sequence is TGCGCCAGCAGGCCCCCTAGCGGGGTTAACACCGGGGAGCTGTTTTTT. Translation: CASRPPSGVNTGELFF. The gene calls are TRBV5-1 and TRBJ2-2; 9 positions agree with TRBD2. J was trimmed by 2 bases and V by 5 bases; bases with no gene match: 7. The germline V gene has CDR1 SGHRS and CDR2 YFSETQ. This CDR3 is 16 amino acids long.